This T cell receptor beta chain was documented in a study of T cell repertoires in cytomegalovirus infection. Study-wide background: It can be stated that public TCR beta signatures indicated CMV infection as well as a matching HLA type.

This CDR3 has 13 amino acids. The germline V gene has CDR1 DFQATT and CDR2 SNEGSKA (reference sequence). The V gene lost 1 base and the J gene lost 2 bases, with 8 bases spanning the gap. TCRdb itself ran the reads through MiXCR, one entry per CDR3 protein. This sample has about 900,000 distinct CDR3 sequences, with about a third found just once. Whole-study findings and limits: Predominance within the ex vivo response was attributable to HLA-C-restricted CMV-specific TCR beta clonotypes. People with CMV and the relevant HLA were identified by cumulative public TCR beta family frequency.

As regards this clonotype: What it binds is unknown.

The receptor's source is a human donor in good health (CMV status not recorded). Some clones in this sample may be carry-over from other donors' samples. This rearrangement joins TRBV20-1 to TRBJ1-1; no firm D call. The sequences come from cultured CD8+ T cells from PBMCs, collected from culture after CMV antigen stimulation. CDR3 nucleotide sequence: TGCAGTGCTAGAGCACTTAAAAACACTGAAGCTTTCTTT. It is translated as CSARALKNTEAFF.